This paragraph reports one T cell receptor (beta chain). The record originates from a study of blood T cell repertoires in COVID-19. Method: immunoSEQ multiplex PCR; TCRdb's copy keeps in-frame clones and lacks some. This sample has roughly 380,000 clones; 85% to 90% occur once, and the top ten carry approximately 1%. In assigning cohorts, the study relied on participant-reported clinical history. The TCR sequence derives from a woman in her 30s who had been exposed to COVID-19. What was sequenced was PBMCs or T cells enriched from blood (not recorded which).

The CDR3 DNA sequence: TGTGCCAGCAGGCCAGGTGGAGGATACTACGAGCAGTACTTC. It codes for CASRPGGGYYEQYF. V is TRBV27 and J is TRBJ2-7, with a tentative D call TRBD2 (5 bases). The CDR3 runs 14 residues. The germline V gene has CDR1 MNHEY and CDR2 SMNVEV (reference sequence). Trimming shortened V by 6 bases and J by 3 bases, and 15 bases separated the two germline ends.